This is a list of T cell receptor beta chains from one sample in a study of OX40 agonist ivuxolimab in advanced cancers. The method was immunoSEQ multiplex PCR; TCRdb's version includes in-frame clones alone and lacks a portion of them. The sample gives about 81,000 clones, 84% of which show up once; around 6.6% is in the top ten. The sequences come from CD4+ or CD8+ T cells sorted from blood, collected in a trial of the OX40 agonist ivuxolimab. These receptors were obtained from an adult with an advanced solid tumor such as melanoma, head and neck, liver or kidney cancer. Each CDR3 is given with its conserved first and last residue. D genes are given only for firm matches. Clone size is given for some rows only: seen once, a few or many times, or a class if the clone is expanded.

.	TRBV20-1	.	TRBJ1-2	TGCAAGCAGGAAAGTTATGGCTACACCTTC	CKQESYGYTF
.	TRBV4-3	.	TRBJ1-2	TGCGCCAGCAGCCAAGCTCGCCGACGGATTTTCACCTTC	CASSQARRRIFTF
.	TRBV12-5	.	TRBJ1-3	TGTGCTAGTGGTCGATCGACGGCCTCTGGAAACACCATATATTTT	CASGRSTASGNTIYF
TRBD2	TRBV2	few	TRBJ2-1	TGTGCCAGCAGTATTCGAACTAGCGGGACGTTCGGTGAGCAGTTCTTC	CASSIRTSGTFGEQFF
.	TRBV27	.	TRBJ1-6	TGTGCCAGCAGATACACCCCACAGAGCTCCTATAATTCACCCCTCCACTTT	CASRYTPQSSYNSPLHF
.	TRBV5-1	once	TRBJ2-3	TGCGCCAGCAGCTTGGCCCGAGATACGCAGTATTTT	CASSLARDTQYF
.	TRBV18	.	TRBJ1-1	TGTGCCAGCTCACCACCGATGAGTAGCACTGAAGCTTTCTTT	CASSPPMSSTEAFF
TRBD1	TRBV5-6	.	TRBJ2-2	TGTGCCAGCAGCGTTGACAGGGCGGACACCGGGGAGCTGTTTTTT	CASSVDRADTGELFF
.	TRBV18	.	TRBJ1-2	TGTGCCAGCGTCACGGGAAACAATAACTATGGCTACACCTTC	CASVTGNNNYGYTF
TRBD1	TRBV19	few	TRBJ1-2	TGTGCCAGTACTTATGGACAGGCCCGCTACACCTTC	CASTYGQARYTF
TRBD1	TRBV10-3	.	TRBJ2-1	TGTGCCATCAGTGACTTACAGGGGGAGTTATACAATGAGCAGTTCTTC	CAISDLQGELYNEQFF
TRBD1	TRBV7-2	once	TRBJ1-5	TGTGCCAGCAGCTTAGGGGGACAGGGGGGTCAGCCCCAGCATTTT	CASSLGGQGGQPQHF
.	TRBV21-1	.	TRBJ2-5	TGTGCCAGCAGCACCGGGGAGACCCAGTACTTC	CASSTGETQYF
.	TRBV7-2	.	TRBJ1-5	TGTGCCAGCAGCCCCAGGACCGGGAGCAATCAGCCCCAGCATTTT	CASSPRTGSNQPQHF
TRBD1	TRBV15	.	TRBJ2-7	TGTGCCACCAGCAAAGACAGGGGAAGCAGACCCGAGCAGTACTTC	CATSKDRGSRPEQYF
.	TRBV5-1	.	TRBJ2-1	TGCGCCAGCAGGGTGGCGTTCTACAATGAGCAGTTCTTC	CASRVAFYNEQFF
.	TRBV13	.	TRBJ2-7	TGTGCCAGCCGCGGGGTCTTTAGGTCGTACGAGCAGTACTTC	CASRGVFRSYEQYF
.	TRBV7-8	few	TRBJ2-1	TGTGCCAGCAGTTCTTATCAGGGGTACTACAATGAGCAGTTCTTC	CASSSYQGYYNEQFF
.	TRBV28	.	TRBJ2-1	TGTGCCAGCAACAGGCAGGGTATAATCATTGAGCAGTTCTTC	CASNRQGIIIEQFF
.	TRBV4-1	.	TRBJ2-7	TGCGCCAGCAGCCTACGGACCACCTACGAGCAGTACTTC	CASSLRTTYEQYF
.	TRBV2	.	TRBJ2-3	TGTGCCAGCAGTGCTCTATACGTGGATACGCAGTATTTT	CASSALYVDTQYF
.	TRBV7-9	once	TRBJ2-7	TGTGCCAGCATTGAACAGAGCTCCTACGAGCAGTACTTC	CASIEQSSYEQYF
.	TRBV2	.	TRBJ2-3	TGTGCCAGCGGGGTGGGGGAAAGGAGGAATACGCAGTATTTT	CASGVGERRNTQYF
.	TRBV12-5	.	TRBJ1-1	TGTGCTAGTGGTTTGGGAACAGGGCCGACAGAAGCTTTCTTT	CASGLGTGPTEAFF
TRBD2	TRBV4-2	few	TRBJ2-5	TGTGCCAGCAGCCTACTAGCGGGGGGGGGAGAGACCCAGTACTTC	CASSLLAGGGETQYF
.	TRBV28	many	TRBJ1-6	TGTGCCACCGTGCCGGGCCCTACCTCCTATAATTCACCCCTCCACTTT	CATVPGPTSYNSPLHF
.	TRBV5-1	.	TRBJ2-1	TGCGCCAGCAGCTTGGGGGTTGGTCTAGTGGGCAATGAGCAGTTCTTC	CASSLGVGLVGNEQFF
TRBD2	TRBV11-2	.	TRBJ2-2	TGTGCCAGCAGCCCAGAAGAGCGGGAGGAAGCCGGGGAGCTGTTTTTT	CASSPEEREEAGELFF
TRBD1	TRBV27	.	TRBJ1-5	TGTGCCAGCATAATACGACAGGGGAGCAATCAGCCCCAGCATTTT	CASIIRQGSNQPQHF
.	TRBV2	.	TRBJ2-3	TGTGCCAGCAAAGGGGCTAGCGAAGATACGCAGTATTTT	CASKGASEDTQYF
.	TRBV7-8	.	TRBJ2-3	TGTGCCAGCAGCTCATTAGAGGATACGCAGTATTTT	CASSSLEDTQYF
.	TRBV14	.	TRBJ2-1	TGTGCCAGCAGCCACTGGGACGGATCCTACAATGAGCAGTTCTTC	CASSHWDGSYNEQFF
TRBD1	TRBV28	few	TRBJ1-2	TGTGCCAGCAGTCCCCTGGACAGGGGCCTCGGTGGCTACACCTTC	CASSPLDRGLGGYTF
TRBD1	TRBV14	.	TRBJ1-5	TGTGCCAGCAGCCAAGAGACCGGGACAGGGGAAGTGGGGTATCAGCCCCAGCATTTT	CASSQETGTGEVGYQPQHF
TRBD2	TRBV5-1	few	TRBJ2-5	TGCGCCAGCAGCTTGGGCCAACTAGCGGGGGGCCAAGAGACCCAGTACTTC	CASSLGQLAGGQETQYF
TRBD1	TRBV6-6	.	TRBJ1-2	TGTGCCAGTTGCTACCGACAGGGGGGGATGGATGGCTACACCTTC	CASCYRQGGMDGYTF
.	TRBV5-4	.	TRBJ1-1	TGTGCCAGCAGCCTACAGGGAAGGAACACTGAAGCTTTCTTT	CASSLQGRNTEAFF
.	TRBV28	.	TRBJ1-5	TGTGCCAGCAGGGGAGGCAATCAGCCCCAGCATTTT	CASRGGNQPQHF
TRBD1	TRBV9	once	TRBJ2-1	TGTGCCAGCAGCACCCAGACAGGGCGCAATGAGCAGTTCTTC	CASSTQTGRNEQFF
TRBD1	TRBV29-1	.	TRBJ2-2	TGCAGCGCAAGACAGGGGGGCACCGGGGAGCTGTTTTTT	CSARQGGTGELFF
.	TRBV29-1	once	TRBJ2-3	TGCAGCACGGCGAACCCCTCGAGAGGGCACGTTCCGCAGTATTTT	CSTANPSRGHVPQYF
.	TRBV28	.	TRBJ1-1	TGTGCCAGCAGTTTAGGTCTGGAGACTGAAGCTTTCTTT	CASSLGLETEAFF
.	TRBV5-4	.	TRBJ1-1	TGTGCCAGCAGTCCGGACATCCAGCAGGTGAACACTGAAGCTTTCTTT	CASSPDIQQVNTEAFF
TRBD1	TRBV19	.	TRBJ2-2	TGTGCCAGTAGCCCGGGACAGGGCGTTTCGGCCACCGGGGAGCTGTTTTTT	CASSPGQGVSATGELFF
.	TRBV5-1	.	TRBJ1-1	TGCGCCAGCAGCTTACCCCAGGGGCGCAGGAACACTGAAGCTTTCTTT	CASSLPQGRRNTEAFF
TRBD2	TRBV28	.	TRBJ2-7	TGTGCCAGCACTACTCTAGCGGGCCACTCCTACGAGCAGTACTTC	CASTTLAGHSYEQYF
.	TRBV6-1	.	TRBJ1-1	TGTGCCAGCAGTGAATTCGCCAGCCTAAACACTGAAGCTTTCTTT	CASSEFASLNTEAFF
TRBD1	TRBV29-1	.	TRBJ2-1	TGCAATTGGGACAGGGGAGTCAATGAGCAGTTCTTC	CNWDRGVNEQFF
.	TRBV11-1	.	TRBJ2-2	TGTGCCAGCAGCCTAGGGACGGAGAACACCGGGGAGCTGTTTTTT	CASSLGTENTGELFF
.	TRBV28	once	TRBJ2-7	TGTGCCAGCAGTGAGGGGCCGGCCCCCTACGAGCAGTACTTC	CASSEGPAPYEQYF
.	TRBV6-6	.	TRBJ1-5	TGTGCCAGCAGTTACACAATGGGCAATCAGCCCCAGCATTTT	CASSYTMGNQPQHF
.	TRBV18	once	TRBJ2-1	TGTGCCAGCTCACCCCCGACGGGAGAGGGGCTCTACAATGAGCAGTTCTTC	CASSPPTGEGLYNEQFF
TRBD1	TRBV5-6	.	TRBJ1-5	TGTGCCAGCAGCTCCCGGACAGGGGGCACATTCTATCAGCCCCAGCATTTT	CASSSRTGGTFYQPQHF
.	TRBV28	.	TRBJ2-7	TGTGCCAGCAGCCCAACATACTACGAGCAGTACTTC	CASSPTYYEQYF